Shown below are 14 T cell receptor beta chains from a single sample sequenced in a study of T cell repertoires in cytomegalovirus infection. No cognate antigen is known for these TCRs. TCRdb itself ran the reads through MiXCR, one entry per CDR3 protein. Here the sample spans some 900,000 distinct CDR3 sequences, 30% to 35% being singletons. The specimen was cultured CD8+ T cells from PBMCs, collected from culture after CMV antigen stimulation. The receptors were sampled from a human donor in good health (CMV status not recorded). Some clones in this sample may be carry-over from other donors' samples.

This chain uses TRBV7-6 with TRBJ2-2, with 10 bases lining up with TRBD2. This CDR3 is built from 17 residues. The V gene's germline CDR1 is SGHVS and CDR2 FNYEAQ. The ends lost 5 bases at V and 4 bases at J; junction bases unmatched: 10. The CDR3 sequence: CASSALLAGGSTGELFF. The CDR3 DNA is TGTGCCAGCAGCGCCCTATTAGCGGGGGGTAGCACCGGGGAGCTGTTTTTT.

The chain combines TRBV3-1 with TRBJ2-1, with 14 bases matching TRBD2. V was clipped by 1 base and J by 8 bases; unmatched bases: 7. The CDR3 consists of 17 residues. Per the germline V gene, CDR1 is LGHDT and CDR2 is YNNKEL (reference sequence). CDR3 sequence reads: CASSQVTSGGAADEQFF. CDR3 sequence (DNA): TGTGCCAGCAGCCAAGTGACTAGCGGGGGGGCAGCGGATGAGCAGTTCTTC.

The chain couples TRBV10-3 to TRBJ2-7, with TRBD1 matching 7 bases. The V and J ends lost 7 bases and 7 bases, in that order; junction bases with no gene match: 10. Per the germline V gene, CDR1 is ENHRY and CDR2 is SYGVKD. The CDR3 loop spans 13 amino acids. CDR3 bases: TGTGCCATCAAGGGAGACAGGGATGGGGAGCAGTACGTC. Translating gives CAIKGDRDGEQYV.

The chain combines TRBV6-2 or TRBV6-3 with TRBJ2-1, with D maybe TRBD2 (7 bases). The germline CDR1 and CDR2 sequences are MNHEY and SVGEGT. V was pared by 10 bases and J by 6 bases, with 19 bases between. The CDR3 is 14 residues long. The CDR3 sequence is CATLGGGAPNEQFF. CDR3 nucleotide sequence: TGTGCCACCCTAGGGGGGGGGGCCCCCAATGAGCAGTTCTTC.

This clonotype was detected only a few times. The rearrangement links TRBV3-1 to TRBJ2-7; 8 nucleotides match TRBD1. The CDR3 spans 14 residues. Per the germline V gene, CDR1 is LGHDT and CDR2 is YNNKEL (reference sequence). J gave up 7 bases and V 4 bases, and 9 bases lay outside the gene matches. This chain's CDR3 is CASSPLDRVEEQYF. The CDR3 nucleotides are TGTGCCAGCAGCCCCCTGGACAGGGTGGAAGAGCAGTACTTC.

In regard to this clonotype: The junction does not match germline at one end; this may be a read error. This rearrangement joins TRBV19 to TRBJ1-1; D is perhaps TRBD1 (6 bases). This CDR3 has 14 residues. Germline V gives CDR1 LNHDA, CDR2 SQIVND (reference sequence). This CDR3 is CGSSIDRIHTEAFF. For the CDR3, the DNA is TGTGGCAGTAGTATCGACAGGATACACACTGAAGCTTTCTTT.

In this sample, this clonotype turned up many times. The gene calls are TRBV7-2 and TRBJ2-5, with 13 bases matching TRBD2. CDR1 and CDR2 from the germline V gene are SGHTA and FQGNSA. V shed 6 bases and J 4 bases; nucleotides not matched to a gene: 5. The CDR3 extends over 15 amino acids. CDR3 bases: TGTGCCAGCAGAACTAGCGGGGGGGCGGGAGAGACCCAGTACTTC. Its protein is CASRTSGGAGETQYF.

The rearrangement links TRBV12-5 to TRBJ2-6, with 10 bases lining up with TRBD1. Germline V CDR1 and CDR2: LGHNT, FRNRAP. With V trimmed by 2 bases and J by 0 bases, 10 bases remained unmatched. This CDR3 spans 20 amino acids. CDR3 coding DNA: TGTGCTAGTGGTTTGATCGTTCCGGGACAGGGGCTCTCTGGGGCCAACGTCCTGACTTTC. Protein: CASGLIVPGQGLSGANVLTF.

This clonotype has more than one count but fewer than ten. The chain couples TRBV6-1 to TRBJ1-2, with D perhaps matching TRBD1 (6 bases). CDR1 MNHNS and CDR2 SASEGT come from the germline V gene. Trimming pared 6 bases from V and 7 bases from J, leaving 12 bases between. There are 12 residues in the CDR3. The CDR3 sequence: CASSPAGVGYTF. The CDR3 region has the DNA TGTGCCAGCAGCCCTGCAGGGGTTGGCTACACCTTC.

This clonotype occurred a few times. The CDR3, as DNA: TGTGCCAGCAGCTTAGCGAGCGGGGGAGTAGATACGCAGTATTTT. Its translation is CASSLASGGVDTQYF. The chain employs TRBV7-8 and TRBJ2-3; TRBD2 aligns across 8 bases. The ends lost 0 bases at V and 5 bases at J; junction bases unmatched: 4. Per germline, CDR1 SGHVS and CDR2 FQNEAQ. The length of the CDR3 is 15 residues.

This clonotype was recorded at least ten times. V is TRBV7-2 and J is TRBJ1-6; D is unclear. CDR3 size: 15 residues. V lost 2 bases, J lost 2 bases, and 7 bases lay in between. Germline CDR1 reads SGHTA; CDR2 reads FQGNSA. Written as DNA, the CDR3 is TGTGCCAGCAGCTTACCCAAGGCCTATAATTCACCCCTCCACTTT. Protein product: CASSLPKAYNSPLHF.

The chain links TRBV10-3 to TRBJ1-1; TRBD1 matches at 8 bases. J gave up 5 bases and V 3 bases, and 2 bases lay outside the gene matches. Germline-derived CDR1 and CDR2 are ENHRY and SYGVKD. The CDR3 extends over 13 amino acids. This chain's CDR3 is CAISEGQGTEAFF. DNA of the CDR3: TGTGCCATCAGTGAAGGACAGGGTACTGAAGCTTTCTTT.

This clonotype was seen more than once but under ten times. V gene TRBV4-1 combines with J gene TRBJ1-2; tentative D call: TRBD1 (5 bases). Germline V gives CDR1 MGHRA, CDR2 YSYEKL. V lost 0 bases, J lost 6 bases, and 14 bases lay in between. There are 15 residues in the CDR3. The DNA for the CDR3 is TGCGCCAGCAGCCAAGAGTTCCAGGGCGGAGATGGCTACACCTTC. Residues: CASSQEFQGGDGYTF.

The chain is built from TRBV27 and TRBJ2-1; D not certain. Germline assignment: CDR1 MNHEY and CDR2 SMNVEV (reference sequence). The CDR3 loop spans 14 amino acids. Trimming removed 8 bases from V and 6 bases from J, with 17 bases in between. The CDR3, as DNA: TGTGCCAGCGTTCCCGACATCCCCGGCAATGAGCAGTTCTTC. Its protein product is CASVPDIPGNEQFF.